The clone carrying this T cell receptor (beta chain) was recorded many times. The target antigen is unknown. This sample stems from a study of T cell repertoires in cytomegalovirus infection. Findings and limits, study-wide: Ex vivo, HLA-C-restricted CMV-specific TCR beta clonotypes prevailed over the rest of the response. Public TCR beta family frequency separated CMV-and-HLA carriers, including in an independent cohort.

TCRdb itself ran the reads through MiXCR, one entry per CDR3 protein. The sample consists of 500,000 to 600,000 distinct CDR3 sequences, 16% of them appearing once. The CDR3 spans 15 residues. V lost 1 base to trimming and J lost 5 bases; unmatched junction nucleotides: 0. Germline CDR1 is SEHNR and CDR2 is FQNEAQ (reference sequence). Specimen: CD8+ T cells from PBMCs. The receptor was derived from a human donor in good health (CMV status not recorded). Some clones in this sample may be carry-over from other donors' samples. V usage is TRBV7-9 and J usage is TRBJ2-1; 12 nucleotides align to TRBD2. The CDR3 loop reads CASSLGTSGDNEQFF. CDR3 DNA: TGTGCCAGCAGCTTAGGGACTAGCGGGGACAATGAGCAGTTCTTC.